This passage covers 5 T cell receptor beta chains from one sample sequenced in a study of radiotherapy plus CTLA-4 blockade in lung cancer. Clones were read by immunoSEQ multiplex PCR, and TCRdb kept only the in-frame ones, dropping some. The table includes 80,000 to 95,000 clones, 75% to 90% detected once. The starting material was peripheral blood, obtained from a patient treated with radiotherapy plus ipilimumab. These receptors were taken from a human donor with non-small cell lung cancer who had stable disease on radiotherapy plus ipilimumab.

The chain is built from TRBV30 and TRBJ1-6; TRBD1 might be the D (5 bases). Germline V gene sequence: CDR1 GTSNPN, CDR2 SVGIG (reference sequence). The ends were cut back, 3 bases at V and 0 bases at J, with 9 bases in the middle. The CDR3 is made up of 15 amino acids. In DNA form, the CDR3 reads TGTGCCTGGAGCCCCGGGGGCTCCTATAATTCACCCCTCCACTTT. Protein sequence: CAWSPGGSYNSPLHF.

This clone was counted once. The chain couples TRBV19 to TRBJ2-2; no reliable D call. Germline V gene sequence: CDR1 LNHDA, CDR2 SQIVND (reference sequence). Trimming left V 8 bases short and J 1 base short, with 5 bases between. The CDR3 runs to 12 residues. CDR3 nucleotide sequence: TGTGCCAGTGGGATGAACACCGGGGAGCTGTTTTTT. Amino acids: CASGMNTGELFF.

The rearrangement uses TRBV28 and TRBJ1-3; D is uncertain. The CDR3 contains 13 residues. Per germline, CDR1 MDHEN and CDR2 SYDVKM. With 6 bases removed from V and 2 bases from J, the gap between germline ends came to 8 bases. CDR3: CASRVFAGNTIYF. As DNA, the CDR3 is TGTGCCAGCAGGGTTTTCGCTGGAAACACCATATATTTT.

The CDR3 DNA follows: TGTGCCTGGGGACAGGGCTGGGAACAGCCCCAGCATTTT. Protein sequence: CAWGQGWEQPQHF. The V gene is TRBV30, the J gene TRBJ1-5; 8 bases align to TRBD1. Germline CDR1 and CDR2: GTSNPN and SVGIG (reference sequence). The trim removed 5 bases at V and 7 bases at J, leaving 7 bases unmatched. The CDR3 contains 13 residues.

The chain combines TRBV5-1 with TRBJ2-7; the D is unclear. The CDR3 covers 15 residues. The germline V and J ends were trimmed by 3 bases and 0 bases, with 13 bases remaining between them. CDR1 is SGHRS and CDR2 is YFSETQ in the germline V gene. The CDR3 nucleotides read TGCGCCAGCAGCTATCAGATTACTTCCTCCTACGAGCAGTACTTC. Residues: CASSYQITSSYEQYF.